This note documents a single T cell receptor beta chain sequence. Here immunoSEQ multiplex PCR was the method, and the copy in TCRdb shows in-frame clones only, minus some. The sample includes approximately 140,000 clones, roughly 86% of them seen just once. The sample belongs to a study of cytomegalovirus exposure and HLA in healthy donors. The junction had 7 bases not matched to a gene; V was cut back by 4 bases and J by 5 bases. The germline V gene has CDR1 SGDLS and CDR2 YYNGEE. CDR3 length equals 14 residues. The sequence derives from a young man in good health and CMV-seropositive. The chain employs TRBV9 and TRBJ1-1; 8 bases are shared with TRBD1. Sequencing used PBMCs. CDR3 protein: CASSTGGMGTEAFF. The CDR3 nucleotides are TGTGCCAGCAGCACAGGGGGGATGGGGACTGAAGCTTTCTTT.